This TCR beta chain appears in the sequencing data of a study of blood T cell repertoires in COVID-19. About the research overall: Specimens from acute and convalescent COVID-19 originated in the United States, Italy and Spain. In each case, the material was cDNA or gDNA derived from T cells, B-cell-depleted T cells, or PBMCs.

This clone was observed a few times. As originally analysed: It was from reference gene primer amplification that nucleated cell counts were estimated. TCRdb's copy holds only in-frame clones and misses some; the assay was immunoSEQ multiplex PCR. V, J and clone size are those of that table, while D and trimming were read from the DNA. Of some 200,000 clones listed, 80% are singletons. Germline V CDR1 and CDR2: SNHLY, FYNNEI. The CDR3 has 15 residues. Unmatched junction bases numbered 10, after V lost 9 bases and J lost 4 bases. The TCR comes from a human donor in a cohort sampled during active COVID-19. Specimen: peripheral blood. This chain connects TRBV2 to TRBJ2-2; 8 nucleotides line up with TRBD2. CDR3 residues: CASKGPAGVTGELFF. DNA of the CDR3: TGTGCCAGTAAGGGTCCAGCGGGAGTCACCGGGGAGCTGTTTTTT.